Below are 18 T cell receptor beta chains sequenced from a single sample in a study of T cell repertoires in cytomegalovirus infection. Via MiXCR, TCRdb re-called the reads, giving one row per CDR3 protein. The sample holds 150,000 to 200,000 distinct CDR3 sequences; about 28% are singletons and the top ten take 30% to 35%. What was sequenced was PBMCs. These receptors all stem from a human donor in good health (CMV status not recorded). Some clones in this sample may be carry-over from other donors' samples.

The gene calls are TRBV7-9 and TRBJ1-1, with TRBD1 identical over 8 bases. V gave up 3 bases and J gave up 6 bases; unmatched junction bases: 9. The CDR3 is made up of 15 amino acids. Germline CDR1 reads SEHNR; CDR2 reads FQNEAQ (reference sequence). CDR3 nucleotide sequence: TGTGCCAGCAGCTTTAGTTCCGGGACAGGACCTGAAGCTTTCTTT. It specifies CASSFSSGTGPEAFF.

This clonotype was observed a few times. This chain connects TRBV12-3 or TRBV12-4 to TRBJ1-2; TRBD1 aligns across 10 bases. CDR3 length: 13 residues. The J segment lost 8 bases and the V segment lost 5 bases, leaving 5 bases of the junction unmatched. CDR3 sequence reads: CASSPGTGVGYTF. The CDR3 DNA is TGTGCCAGCAGTCCCGGGACAGGGGTCGGCTACACCTTC.

The V call is TRBV7-2, the J call TRBJ2-1; the D is unclear. The CDR3 runs 14 residues. CDR1 SGHTA and CDR2 FQGNSA come from the germline V gene. V dropped 5 bases and J dropped 5 bases, with 13 bases sitting between them. In DNA, the CDR3 is TGTGCCAGCAGCATCACCTCAGACGACAATGAGCAGTTCTTC. It encodes CASSITSDDNEQFF.

The chain joins TRBV19 to TRBJ1-1; weak D call: TRBD1 (6 bases). The CDR3 consists of 14 residues. V was trimmed by 7 bases and J by 1 base, leaving 13 bases between them. CDR1 is LNHDA and CDR2 is SQIVND in the germline V gene (reference sequence). In nucleotides, the CDR3 is TGTGCCAGTAAGGGTGACAGGACGAACACTGAAGCTTTCTTT. Protein: CASKGDRTNTEAFF.

This clonotype was counted only a few times. The chain combines TRBV20-1 with TRBJ2-1; 12 nucleotides agree with TRBD2. The germline V gene has CDR1 DFQATT and CDR2 SNEGSKA (reference sequence). The CDR3 totals 15 residues. J was trimmed by 8 bases and V by 0 bases; bases with no gene match: 5. The CDR3 DNA reads as TGCAGTGCTAGAGACCCTAGCGGGGGGGATGATGAGCAGTTCTTC. Its translation: CSARDPSGGDDEQFF.

The V call is TRBV3-1, the J call TRBJ2-5; perhaps TRBD1 as D (6 bases). This CDR3 is 14 amino acids long. From germline, CDR1 is LGHDT and CDR2 YNNKEL (reference sequence). V was clipped by 2 bases and J by 2 bases, with 9 bases between them. CDR3 DNA sequence: TGTGCCAGCAGCCAACAGGACAGTCAAGAGACCCAGTACTTC. This gives the protein CASSQQDSQETQYF.

The chain joins TRBV5-8 to TRBJ2-2, with D perhaps matching TRBD1 (6 bases). The CDR3 totals 16 residues. The ends were cut back, 6 bases at V and 0 bases at J, with 15 bases in the middle. Germline CDR1 is SGHTS and CDR2 is YDEGEE. CDR3 in amino acids: CASTYGAGANTGELFF. The CDR3 coding sequence is TGTGCCAGCACCTATGGGGCAGGGGCGAACACCGGGGAGCTGTTTTTT.

This clonotype was observed a handful of times. The DNA of the CDR3 is TGTGCCAGCAGCCCCCGCAGGGGAAATTCACCCCTCCACTTT. This sequence encodes CASSPRRGNSPLHF. The chain couples TRBV7-2 to TRBJ1-6; the D gene is possibly TRBD1 (6 bases). V gave up 5 bases and J gave up 7 bases, with 12 bases separating them. The CDR3 length is 14 residues. Per germline, CDR1 SGHTA and CDR2 FQGNSA.

This clonotype was seen only once. Written as DNA, the CDR3 is TGTGCCAGTAGTACCCCCGGAGCTAACTATGGCTACACCTTC. It codes for CASSTPGANYGYTF. The J gene is TRBJ1-2, the V gene TRBV19; D is uncertain. This CDR3 region has 14 residues. The germline V gene has CDR1 LNHDA and CDR2 SQIVND (reference sequence). V was shortened by 4 bases and J by 0 bases, with 9 bases between the two germline ends.

This clonotype was recorded many times. The rearrangement links TRBV5-1 to TRBJ2-5; D gene unclear. The germline gives CDR1 SGHRS, CDR2 YFSETQ. The CDR3 extends over 13 amino acids. V gave up 2 bases and J gave up 4 bases, with 9 bases separating them. CDR3 DNA sequence: TGCGCCAGCAGCTTTAGTGAAGGAGAGACCCAGTACTTC. Amino acid sequence: CASSFSEGETQYF.

The V call is TRBV6-1, the J call TRBJ1-5, with D unresolved. Germline-derived CDR1 and CDR2 are MNHNS and SASEGT. V lost 2 bases, J lost 3 bases, and 11 bases lay in between. The CDR3 length is 15 residues. The CDR3 spells CASSERQNFNQPQHF. In nucleotides, the CDR3 is TGTGCCAGCAGTGAAAGGCAGAACTTCAATCAGCCCCAGCATTTT.

The chain links TRBV10-1 to TRBJ1-1, with D uncertain. Germline V gene data show CDR1 as WNHNN and CDR2 as SYGVQD (reference sequence). The CDR3 covers 12 residues. Trimming left V 3 bases short and J 1 base short, with 3 bases between. The CDR3 reads CASSDTNTEAFF. CDR3 nucleotide sequence: TGCGCCAGCAGTGACACGAACACTGAAGCTTTCTTT.

This clonotype has only a few counts. The chain is built from TRBV7-2 and TRBJ1-1; TRBD1 might be the D (5 bases). The CDR3 loop spans 16 amino acids. V was trimmed by 8 bases and J by 0 bases, leaving 19 bases between them. Germline V gene data show CDR1 as SGHTA and CDR2 as FQGNSA. The CDR3 here is CASSLGGGEMNTEAFF. CDR3 nucleotide sequence: TGTGCCAGCTCCCTTGGGGGTGGGGAAATGAACACTGAAGCTTTCTTT.

This clonotype was counted at least ten times. The chain combines TRBV7-8 with TRBJ1-5, with D perhaps matching TRBD1 (5 bases). This CDR3 is 15 amino acids long. V was shortened by 5 bases and J by 5 bases, with 16 bases between the two germline ends. Germline V gives CDR1 SGHVS, CDR2 FQNEAQ. Written as DNA, the CDR3 is TGTGCCAGCAGCGGGGGGAGACTGGTTGATCAGCCCCAGCATTTT. Encoded protein: CASSGGRLVDQPQHF.

The table lists this clonotype with many counts. The chain is built from TRBV7-8 and TRBJ1-6; no clear D gene. Germline lookup yields CDR1 SGHVS and CDR2 FQNEAQ. CDR3 length: 16 amino acids. Trimming removed 5 bases from V and 0 bases from J, with 11 bases in between. The CDR3 DNA is TGTGCCAGCAGCCTCGGAGGTCGCTCCTATAATTCACCCCTCCACTTT. It is translated as CASSLGGRSYNSPLHF.

A note on this clonotype: Its ends do not fully match the called genes, so a read error is possible. The CDR3 DNA follows: TGTGCCAGCAGTGCTCGAGGACACCTTCTGAACGCTGAAGCTTTCTTT. Encoded protein: CASSARGHLLNAEAFF. The rearrangement links TRBV6-1 to TRBJ1-1; D may be TRBD1 (5 bases). Germline-derived CDR1 and CDR2 are MNHNS and SASEGT. The CDR3 has 16 amino acids.

The table lists this clonotype with a few counts. The gene calls are TRBV4-2 and TRBJ1-4; D remains unclear. This CDR3 contains 13 residues. Germline V gene data show CDR1 as LGHNA and CDR2 as YNFKEQ. V was trimmed by 5 bases and J by 4 bases, leaving 8 bases between them. The CDR3 DNA reads TGTGCCAGCAGCAAAGGGAGTAATGAAAAACTGTTTTTT. It specifies CASSKGSNEKLFF.

The chain has TRBV7-2 and TRBJ2-2; 8 positions agree with TRBD2. Trimming at V came to 4 bases and at J to 4 bases, leaving 5 bases not matched to a gene. The CDR3 extends over 15 amino acids. CDR1 is SGHTA and CDR2 is FQGNSA in the germline V gene. The CDR3: CASSSTRGGTGELFF. CDR3 coding DNA: TGTGCCAGCAGCTCAACTCGGGGGGGCACCGGGGAGCTGTTTTTT.